This TCR delta chain was documented in a study of gamma delta lymphoproliferative disorders and STAT genes. About the study: At least 50 ng of genomic DNA went into each LymphoTrack Dx TCRG Assay library. The EuroClonality-NGS protocol was used to prepare delta libraries.

Notes on this clone: Its antigen remains unknown. TCRdb's protein, taken from a much larger clone, differs from this DNA's translation at residue 3, likely owing to a read error; the protein displayed comes from the DNA.

Genomic DNA from isolated PBMCs served as the sequencing template. Age- and sex-matched healthy adult donors provided control blood. Study-wide results and limits: Low-frequency NGS calls may be less specific; leukemic clone sharing needs confirmation.

TCRdb fed the multiplex PCR reads into CATT to redo clone calling. This table holds 4,000 or so delta-chain clones, around 1% found once. The sequence was collected from a human donor in good health. Sequencing was done on a sample of blood.

CDR3 in DNA: TGTGCCTGGGACATGGGGGATACGTACTCCTGGGACACCCGACAGATGTTTTTC. This codes for CAWDMGDTYSWDTRQMFF. This chain connects TRDV2 to TRDJ3, with TRDD3 matching 11 bases. This CDR3 contains 18 residues. Germline V gene sequence: CDR1 GEAIGNYY, CDR2 EKD.